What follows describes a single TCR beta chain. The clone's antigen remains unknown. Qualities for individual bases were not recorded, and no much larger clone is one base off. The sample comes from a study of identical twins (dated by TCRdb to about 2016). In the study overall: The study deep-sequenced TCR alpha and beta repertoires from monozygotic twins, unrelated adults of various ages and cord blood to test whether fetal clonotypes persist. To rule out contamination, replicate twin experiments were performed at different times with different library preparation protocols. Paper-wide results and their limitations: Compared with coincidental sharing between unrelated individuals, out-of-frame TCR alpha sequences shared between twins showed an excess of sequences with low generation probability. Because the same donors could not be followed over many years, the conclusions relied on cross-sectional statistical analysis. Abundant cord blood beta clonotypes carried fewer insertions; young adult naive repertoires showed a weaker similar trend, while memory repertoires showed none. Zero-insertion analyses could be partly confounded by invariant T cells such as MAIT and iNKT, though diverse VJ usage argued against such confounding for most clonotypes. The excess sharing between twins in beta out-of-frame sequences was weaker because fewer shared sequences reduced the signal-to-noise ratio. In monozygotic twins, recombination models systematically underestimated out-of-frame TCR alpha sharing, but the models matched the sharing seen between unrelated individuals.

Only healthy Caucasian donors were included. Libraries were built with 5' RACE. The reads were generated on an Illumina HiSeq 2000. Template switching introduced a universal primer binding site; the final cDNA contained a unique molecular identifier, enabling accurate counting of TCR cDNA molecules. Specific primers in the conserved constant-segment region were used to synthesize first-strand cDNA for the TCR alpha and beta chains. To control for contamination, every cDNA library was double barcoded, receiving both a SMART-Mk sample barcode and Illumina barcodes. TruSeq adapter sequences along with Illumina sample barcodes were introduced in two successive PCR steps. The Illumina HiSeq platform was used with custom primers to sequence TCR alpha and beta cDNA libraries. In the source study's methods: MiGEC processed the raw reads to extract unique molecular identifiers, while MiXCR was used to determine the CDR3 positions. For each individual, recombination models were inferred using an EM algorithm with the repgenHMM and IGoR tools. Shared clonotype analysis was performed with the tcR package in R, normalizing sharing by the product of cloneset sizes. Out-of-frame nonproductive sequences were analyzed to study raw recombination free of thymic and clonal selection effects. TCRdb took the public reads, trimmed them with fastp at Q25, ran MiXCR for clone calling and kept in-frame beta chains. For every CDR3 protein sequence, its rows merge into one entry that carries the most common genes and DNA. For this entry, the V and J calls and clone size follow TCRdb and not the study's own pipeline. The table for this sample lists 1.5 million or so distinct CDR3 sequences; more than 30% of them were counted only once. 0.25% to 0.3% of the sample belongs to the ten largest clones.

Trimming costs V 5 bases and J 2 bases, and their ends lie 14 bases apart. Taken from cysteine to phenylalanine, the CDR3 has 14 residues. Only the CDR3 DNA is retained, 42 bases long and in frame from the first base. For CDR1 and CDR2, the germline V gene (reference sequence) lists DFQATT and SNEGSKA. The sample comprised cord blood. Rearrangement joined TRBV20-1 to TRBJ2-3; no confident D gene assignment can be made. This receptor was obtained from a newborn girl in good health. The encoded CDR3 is CSAPRRGYTDTQYF. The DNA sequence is TGCAGTGCTCCCCGCAGAGGTTACACAGATACGCAGTATTTT.